One and the same sample provided the 11 T cell receptor beta chains below, sequenced in a study of blood T cells in healthy people across ages. Primed by a sample-barcoded 5' primer and a J-beta primer mix, a second PCR proceeded for 7 to 11 cycles. One entry per CDR3 protein, called by TCRdb with MiXCR from the 5' RACE reads. The sample contains about 580,000 distinct CDR3 sequences, 40% to 50% of which appear only once. Material: blood. These TCRs come from a man at least 80 years old in good health.

In regard to this clonotype: One end of the junction does not line up with germline, which may come from a read error. V and J are TRBV7-2 and TRBJ2-7; 9 bases are shared with TRBD1. The CDR3 is 18 amino acids. The germline gives CDR1 SGHTA, CDR2 FQGNSA. CDR3 in amino acids: CVSSSYRTGGRTSYEQYF. CDR3 bases: TGTGTCAGCAGCTCCTACCGCACAGGGGGCCGAACCTCCTACGAGCAGTACTTC.

This sequence joins TRBV4-3 and TRBJ1-4; TRBD1 matches 8 bases. The CDR3 loop spans 18 amino acids. CDR1 is LGHNA and CDR2 is YSLEER in the germline V gene. J was trimmed by 3 bases and V by 0 bases; bases with no gene match: 9. CDR3 protein: CASSQDQARGLANEKLFF. CDR3 bases: TGCGCCAGCAGCCAAGATCAGGCCAGGGGGCTTGCTAATGAAAAACTGTTTTTT.

This clonotype has a handful of counts. This rearrangement joins TRBV20-1 to TRBJ2-5; 11 bases align to TRBD1. The length of the CDR3 is 13 residues. CDR1 is DFQATT, CDR2 SNEGSKA, per germline (reference sequence). J was trimmed by 11 bases and V by 6 bases; bases with no gene match: 11. This chain's CDR3 is CSAGTGGNNVQYF. The CDR3 bases are TGCAGTGCAGGGACAGGGGGAAATAATGTTCAGTACTTC.

V and J are TRBV25-1 and TRBJ2-4, with unresolved D. The closer fit of TRBJ2-5 to the DNA end suggests the J call may be wrong. CDR1 and CDR2 (germline): MGHDK, SYGVNS. CDR3 length equals 15 residues. CDR3 loop: CASSDHGKTPETQYF. In nucleotides, the CDR3 is TGTGCCAGCAGTGATCATGGGAAGACTCCAGAGACCCAGTACTTC.

This chain links TRBV20-1 with TRBJ1-4; the D gene is possibly TRBD1 (6 bases). The CDR3 loop spans 15 amino acids. CDR1 is DFQATT, CDR2 SNEGSKA, per germline (reference sequence). V lost 2 bases, J lost 3 bases, and 13 bases lay in between. CDR3 sequence (DNA): TGCAGTGCTAGAAGGGGGGCCGGGGCTAATGAAAAACTGTTTTTT. It translates to CSARRGAGANEKLFF.

V is TRBV20-1 and J is TRBJ2-1, with 7 bases that match TRBD2. Losses at the gene ends were 5 bases for V and 6 bases for J; bases not matched to a gene: 7. This CDR3 is 13 amino acids long. Germline CDR1 is DFQATT and CDR2 is SNEGSKA (reference sequence). The CDR3 nucleotides are TGCAGTGCTGGACGGACTAGAGGCAATGAGCAGTTCTTC. It translates to CSAGRTRGNEQFF.

This rearrangement joins TRBV2 to TRBJ2-5, with 7 bases fitting TRBD2. The CDR3 is 15 residues long. Germline V lookup: CDR1 SNHLY, CDR2 FYNNEI. With V trimmed by 6 bases and J by 2 bases, 9 bases remained unmatched. CDR3 protein: CASSPLREVQETQYF. In DNA, the CDR3 is TGTGCCAGCAGCCCCCTCCGGGAGGTTCAAGAGACCCAGTACTTC.

Many counts were recorded for this clonotype. The V and J genes are TRBV6-6 and TRBJ1-4; the D is unclear. Trimming left V 7 bases short and J 6 bases short, with 9 bases between. Germline loops: CDR1 MNHNY, CDR2 SVGAGI (reference sequence). This CDR3 is built from 12 residues. CDR3 DNA sequence: TGTGCCAGCAATTATAGGGATGAAAAACTGTTTTTT. It encodes CASNYRDEKLFF.

This rearrangement joins TRBV2 to TRBJ2-5; D remains unclear. Trimming removed 7 bases from V and 11 bases from J, with 14 bases in between. The CDR3 runs 11 residues. Germline values: CDR1 SNHLY, CDR2 FYNNEI. The CDR3 DNA follows: TGTGCCAGCAAAGAGTACAATGAGCAGTACTTC. Residues: CASKEYNEQYF.

This clonotype was recorded a few times. This chain connects TRBV6-5 to TRBJ1-1; 10 bases agree with TRBD1. The length of the CDR3 is 15 residues. Germline V gene lookup returns CDR1 MNHEY and CDR2 SVGAGI. After removal of 6 bases from V and 5 bases from J, the junction contained 9 bases not matched to a gene. The CDR3 DNA follows: TGTGCCAGCAGAAGAAGACAGGGGGCGAGGACTGAAGCTTTCTTT. Protein sequence: CASRRRQGARTEAFF.

Written as DNA, the CDR3 is TGCGCCAGCAGCCCCTCGGATGGCACAGGGGCGAACACTGAAGCTTTCTTT. The encoded protein is CASSPSDGTGANTEAFF. The chain uses TRBV5-1 and TRBJ1-1; TRBD1 agrees at 7 bases. Per the germline V gene, CDR1 is SGHRS and CDR2 is YFSETQ. This CDR3 contains 17 residues. V trimming: 4 bases; J trimming: 1 base; junction bases outside the gene matches: 13. Complete variable domain (other parts from reference TRBV5-1 and TRBJ1-1): KAGVTQTPRYLIKTRGQQVTLSCSPISGHRSVSWYQQTPGQGLQFLFEYFSETQRNKGNFPGRFSGRQFSNSRSEMNVSTLELGDSALYLCASSPSDGTGANTEAFFGQGTRLTVV.